This TCR beta chain was recorded in a study of blood T cell repertoires in COVID-19. Assignments of participants to cohorts depended upon their own reported clinical history. Some clones are missing from TCRdb's copy, which holds only in-frame ones; the method was immunoSEQ multiplex PCR. The repertoire includes approximately 390,000 clones, 70% to 90% of them detected once, and 2% to 2.5% sits in the top ten. Germline trimming cut 5 bases from V and 3 bases from J; bases unmatched to any gene: 2. This CDR3 comprises 14 residues. CDR1 and CDR2 (germline): LNHDA, SQIVND (reference sequence). The chain combines TRBV19 with TRBJ1-1; 11 bases align to TRBD1. What was sequenced was PBMCs or T cells enriched from blood (not recorded which). The sequence was collected from a woman aged 40-49 years with acute COVID-19. The CDR3 nucleotides read TGTGCCAGTAGTCAGGACAGGGGGCACACTGAAGCTTTCTTT. Its protein is CASSQDRGHTEAFF.